This T cell receptor beta chain was retrieved from a study of blood T cell repertoires in COVID-19. About the study: In each case, the material was cDNA or gDNA derived from T cells, B-cell-depleted T cells, or PBMCs.

Libraries were prepared by immunoSEQ multiplex PCR; TCRdb keeps only in-frame clonotypes and omits some of them. Among approximately 70,000 clones, 91% were seen once, and the ten largest hold just over 2.5%. V gave up 3 bases and J gave up 1 base; unmatched junction bases: 11. CDR3 length: 18 amino acids. CDR1 is MGHRA and CDR2 is YSYEKL in the germline V gene. This clone was seen a single time. The rearrangement links TRBV4-1 to TRBJ2-1; 8 bases are a match to TRBD2. Sequencing used peripheral blood. This clonotype was obtained from a man over 45 with COVID-19, enrolled during active disease. The CDR3 coding sequence is TGCGCCAGCAGCCAGCTACCGCCGGGACTAGGGTCCTACAATGAGCAGTTCTTC. Translation: CASSQLPPGLGSYNEQFF.